Presented here are 20 T cell receptor beta chains from one specimen sequenced in a study of T cell responses to AZD1222 COVID-19 vaccine. The assay was immunoSEQ multiplex PCR, and TCRdb's table has in-frame clones only and misses some. The sample consists of about 120,000 clones, 75% to 90% of them appearing once. The sequencing here drew on peripheral blood, taken on day 0 of AZD1222 vaccination. Receptor source: an adult in good health.

In its sample, this clone was seen once. V usage is TRBV18 and J usage is TRBJ2-3; TRBD2 agrees at 8 bases. The CDR3 sequence is 17 residues long. Germline lookup yields CDR1 KGHSH and CDR2 LQKENI. Trimming cost V 3 bases and J 0 bases; bases outside gene matches: 8. This chain's CDR3 is CASSPAYPGGSTDTQYF. The CDR3 DNA follows: TGTGCCAGCTCACCTGCGTATCCGGGAGGGAGCACAGATACGCAGTATTTT.

This clone has only a few counts. The gene calls are TRBV20-1 and TRBJ1-2; D is possibly TRBD1 (5 bases). Trimming cost V 6 bases and J 5 bases, with 10 bases left between them. There are 11 residues in the CDR3. Germline V gene sequence: CDR1 DFQATT, CDR2 SNEGSKA (reference sequence). As DNA, the CDR3 is TGCAGTGCCCCGGGGGATTATGGCTACACCTTC. Amino acids: CSAPGDYGYTF.

The V and J genes are TRBV30 and TRBJ1-3; no firm D call. In germline, CDR1 is GTSNPN, CDR2 SVGIG (reference sequence). This CDR3 is 14 amino acids long. Trimming removed 4 bases at V and 4 bases at J, with 14 bases between. The CDR3 sequence is CAWNSPGPGNTIYF. CDR3 nucleotides: TGTGCCTGGAATTCGCCGGGTCCCGGAAACACCATATATTTT.

This chain joins TRBV19 and TRBJ2-3; the match to TRBD2 covers 12 bases. The CDR3 covers 17 residues. J lost 2 bases, V lost 5 bases, and 8 bases had no gene match. Germline CDR1 is LNHDA and CDR2 is SQIVND (reference sequence). The CDR3 loop is CASSRPSGRATTDTQYF. The CDR3 DNA reads as TGTGCCAGTAGTCGTCCTAGCGGGAGGGCGACCACAGATACGCAGTATTTT.

The chain joins TRBV5-1 to TRBJ1-2; tentatively, D is TRBD1 (6 bases). Trimming took off 4 bases at V and 4 bases at J, with 26 bases between the two ends. The CDR3 covers 18 residues. Per the germline V gene, CDR1 is SGHRS and CDR2 is YFSETQ. The CDR3 DNA reads TGCGCCAGCAGCCCCATTCCCAACCAGGGGTCCGGAGGCTATGGCTACACCTTC. Translated, it gives CASSPIPNQGSGGYGYTF.

The V and J genes are TRBV7-9 and TRBJ1-1; the D gene is possibly TRBD1 (5 bases). Germline V gene sequence: CDR1 SEHNR, CDR2 FQNEAQ (reference sequence). The CDR3 length is 16 residues. V was trimmed by 5 bases and J by 6 bases, leaving 22 bases between them. In nucleotides, the CDR3 is TGTGCCAGCAGCCCACCTAGAGACAGTGGTAGGGCTGAAGCTTTCTTT. Encoded protein: CASSPPRDSGRAEAFF.

This clone is medium-sized. This sequence joins TRBV6-1 and TRBJ1-2; maybe TRBD1 (5 bases). V lost 5 bases, J lost 7 bases, and 11 bases lay in between. Germline assignment: CDR1 MNHNS and CDR2 SASEGT. This CDR3 has 12 residues. This CDR3 reads CASSWEGTGYTF. In DNA form, the CDR3 reads TGTGCCAGCAGTTGGGAGGGGACTGGCTACACCTTC.

DNA of the CDR3: TGTGCTAGTGGTTTGGGGCCGAACACTGAAGCTTTCTTT. The encoded protein is CASGLGPNTEAFF. J is TRBJ1-1 and V is TRBV12-5; no definite D call. Trimming left V 1 base short and J 1 base short, with 4 bases between. This CDR3 comprises 13 residues. Germline loops: CDR1 LGHNT, CDR2 FRNRAP.

CDR3 region: CASSFLAGGVDHEQFF. The CDR3 DNA is TGCGCCAGCAGCTTTCTAGCGGGAGGCGTTGACCATGAGCAGTTCTTC. V usage is TRBV5-1 and J usage is TRBJ2-1; 11 nucleotides line up with TRBD2. The V gene end was trimmed by 2 bases and the J gene end by 8 bases; junction bases not matched to a gene: 9. Germline V gene lookup returns CDR1 SGHRS and CDR2 YFSETQ. The CDR3 is 16 amino acids.

The chain is built from TRBV6-5 and TRBJ2-1, with 7 nucleotides matching TRBD2. This CDR3 region has 14 residues. V was clipped by 0 bases and J by 6 bases; unmatched bases: 2. Germline-derived CDR1 and CDR2 are MNHEY and SVGAGI. CDR3 sequence: CASSYSTSRNEQFF. The CDR3, as DNA: TGTGCCAGCAGTTACTCGACTAGCCGCAATGAGCAGTTCTTC.

The rearrangement uses TRBV9 and TRBJ1-4, with no clear D. Germline assignment: CDR1 SGDLS and CDR2 YYNGEE. CDR3 length equals 13 residues. The V gene lost 2 bases and the J gene lost 6 bases, with 8 bases spanning the gap. The CDR3 DNA reads TGTGCCAGCAGCGTCGGTCCGGATGAAAAACTGTTTTTT. Its translation: CASSVGPDEKLFF.

This clone was seen only once. The V call is TRBV7-8, the J call TRBJ1-5; D is uncertain. Germline-derived CDR1 and CDR2 are SGHVS and FQNEAQ. Trimming stripped 0 bases from V and 7 bases from J, with 10 bases between. The CDR3 contains 14 residues. CDR3 nucleotides: TGTGCCAGCAGCTTAGCCGGGCCCGCGCAGCCCCAGCATTTT. This translates into CASSLAGPAQPQHF.

J is TRBJ1-2 and V is TRBV5-1; D ambiguous. Between the trimmed V and J ends, which lost 0 bases and 3 bases, there was a span of 6 bases. The CDR3 extends over 13 amino acids. Germline CDR1 is SGHRS and CDR2 is YFSETQ. CDR3 in amino acids: CASSLDSYYGYTF. The CDR3 nucleotides read TGCGCCAGCAGCTTGGACAGTTACTATGGCTACACCTTC.

The rearrangement joins TRBV6-5 to TRBJ2-7; 9 bases are a match to TRBD1. The CDR3 totals 14 residues. The germline V gene encodes CDR1 MNHEY and CDR2 SVGAGI. After removal of 7 bases from V and 0 bases from J, the junction contained 4 bases not matched to a gene. CDR3 DNA sequence: TGTGCCAGCAAGTGGGGACAGGGCTCCTACGAGCAGTACTTC. Translating gives CASKWGQGSYEQYF.

The V gene is TRBV27, the J gene TRBJ2-3, with 12 bases that match TRBD2. The CDR3 extends over 17 amino acids. Trimming removed 2 bases from V and 2 bases from J; junction bases left unmatched: 5. Germline CDR1 reads MNHEY; CDR2 reads SMNVEV (reference sequence). Here the CDR3 DNA reads TGTGCCAGCAGTTTAGGGGGGACTAGCGGGCACACAGATACGCAGTATTTT. Its translation: CASSLGGTSGHTDTQYF.

This chain links TRBV10-2 with TRBJ1-2, with 10 positions matching TRBD1. The CDR3 has 15 residues. The V segment lost 3 bases and the J segment 5 bases; nucleotides outside the gene matches: 6. Looked up from germline, CDR1 is WSHSY and CDR2 is SAAADI. The CDR3 DNA reads TGCGCCAGCAGTGATTCATGGACAGGGGGGTATGGCTACACCTTC. Its translation is CASSDSWTGGYGYTF.

The gene calls are TRBV5-6 and TRBJ2-7, with D perhaps matching TRBD2 (5 bases). The CDR3 covers 14 residues. Germline V gene sequence: CDR1 SGHDT, CDR2 YYEEEE. V gave up 5 bases and J gave up 0 bases, with 12 bases separating them. CDR3: CASRSDYLSYEQYF. In DNA, the CDR3 is TGTGCCAGCAGATCTGACTACCTCTCCTACGAGCAGTACTTC.

The CDR3 DNA is TGTGCCAGCAGTTTCCTGACAGGTGAAGCTTTCTTT. Its protein is CASSFLTGEAFF. The rearrangement uses TRBV27 and TRBJ1-1; D perhaps matches TRBD1 (6 bases). Germline assignment: CDR1 MNHEY and CDR2 SMNVEV (reference sequence). This CDR3 comprises 12 residues. V was clipped by 3 bases and J by 7 bases, with 9 bases between them.

J is TRBJ2-3 and V is TRBV11-3, with TRBD1 identical over 9 bases. With 4 bases clipped from V and 2 bases from J, the junction kept 4 bases outside the gene matches. The CDR3 loop spans 15 amino acids. Per the germline V gene, CDR1 is SGHNT and CDR2 is YENEEA. The CDR3 nucleotides are TGTGCCAGCAGCTCCGGGACAGGGTTCACAGATACGCAGTATTTT. Protein product: CASSSGTGFTDTQYF.

V and J are TRBV7-2 and TRBJ2-1, with 10 bases fitting TRBD2. V trimming: 2 bases; J trimming: 0 bases; junction bases outside the gene matches: 7. The CDR3 length is 18 residues. Germline V gene data show CDR1 as SGHTA and CDR2 as FQGNSA. The CDR3 sequence is CASSLIGLAASSYNEQFF. CDR3 bases: TGTGCCAGCAGCTTAATTGGACTAGCGGCAAGCTCCTACAATGAGCAGTTCTTC.